The following is a T cell receptor (beta chain) sequence with its context. What it recognizes is unknown. As every portion of the isolated RNA was reverse transcribed, the sequencing read expressed TCRB transcripts. Produced via immunoSEQ multiplex PCR; TCRdb's table is partial and in-frame only. The sample yields 160,000 or so clones, 9% to 10% seen once. There are 14 residues in the CDR3. The J segment lost 6 bases and the V segment lost 5 bases, leaving 5 bases of the junction unmatched. Germline loops: CDR1 SGHVS, CDR2 FQNEAQ. A single heparinised draw of roughly 100 mL on average was taken per donor. This sample was taken from a study of beta chain features in type 1 diabetes. Study information: Researchers looked at about 110 million sorted cells across all samples.

Regarding the study as a whole: Within each of all four CD4+ subsets, Type 1 diabetes patients had TCRB CDR3s that were moderately but significantly shorter. Type 1 diabetes patients had VDJ junctions that carried fewer insertions and more deletions.

The J gene is TRBJ1-3, the V gene TRBV7-8, with 9 positions matching TRBD1. What was sequenced was central memory CD4+ T cells from blood. This clonotype was obtained from a woman in her twenties or thirties with type 1 diabetes. As DNA, the CDR3 is TGTGCCAGCAGCGCTAACAGGGGGCAAAACACCATATATTTT. It codes for CASSANRGQNTIYF.